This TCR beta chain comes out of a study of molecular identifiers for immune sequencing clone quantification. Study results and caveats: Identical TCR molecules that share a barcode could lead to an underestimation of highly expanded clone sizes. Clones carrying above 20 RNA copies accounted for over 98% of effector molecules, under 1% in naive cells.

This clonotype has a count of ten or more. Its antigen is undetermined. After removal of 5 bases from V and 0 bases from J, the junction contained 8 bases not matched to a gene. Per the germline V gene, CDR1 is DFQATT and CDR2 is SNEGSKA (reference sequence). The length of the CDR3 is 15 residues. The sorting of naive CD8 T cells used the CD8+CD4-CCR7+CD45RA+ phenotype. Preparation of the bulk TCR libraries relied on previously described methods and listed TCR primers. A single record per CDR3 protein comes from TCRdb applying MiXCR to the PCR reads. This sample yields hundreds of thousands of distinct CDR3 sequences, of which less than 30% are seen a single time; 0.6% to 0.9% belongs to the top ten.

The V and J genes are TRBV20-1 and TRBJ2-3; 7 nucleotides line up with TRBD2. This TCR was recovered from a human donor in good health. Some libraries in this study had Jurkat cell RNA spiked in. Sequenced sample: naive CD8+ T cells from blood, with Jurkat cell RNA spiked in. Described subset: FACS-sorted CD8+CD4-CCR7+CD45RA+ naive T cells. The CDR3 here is CSAPRGSGSTDTQYF. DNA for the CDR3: TGCAGTGCTCCCCGCGGTAGCGGGAGCACAGATACGCAGTATTTT.